The 13 T cell receptor beta chains presented below share a single source sample, sequenced in a study of preoperative IRX-2 immunotherapy in early breast cancer. Treatment of the sample: preoperative locoregional IRX-2 cytokine immunotherapy. Here immunoSEQ multiplex PCR was the method, and the copy in TCRdb shows in-frame clones only, minus some. The repertoire holds around 95,000 clones, 86% seen once, with roughly 2% in the top ten. Sequenced here: tumor tissue, sampled after IRX-2 immunotherapy. All receptors derive from a human donor with breast cancer.

This chain links TRBV19 with TRBJ1-3, with no clear D. Germline V gene sequence: CDR1 LNHDA, CDR2 SQIVND (reference sequence). V shed 3 bases and J shed 2 bases, with 8 bases lying between them. This CDR3 has 14 amino acids. CDR3 sequence reads: CASSISGAGNTIYF. For the CDR3, the DNA is TGTGCCAGTAGTATTAGCGGGGCTGGAAACACCATATATTTT. Filled out from reference TRBV19 and TRBJ1-3, the complete variable domain reads DGGITQSPKYLFRKEGQNVTLSCEQNLNHDAMYWYRQDPGQGLRLIYYSQIVNDFQKGDIAEGYSVSREKKESFPLTVTSAQKNPTAFYLCASSISGAGNTIYFGEGSWLTVV.

V gene TRBV5-1 combines with J gene TRBJ1-1; 7 bases match TRBD1. This CDR3 region has 16 residues. The junction had 9 bases not matched to a gene; V was cut back by 3 bases and J by 1 base. Germline-derived CDR1 and CDR2 are SGHRS and YFSETQ. CDR3 protein: CASSYRDSHRNTEAFF. DNA for the CDR3: TGCGCCAGCAGCTACCGGGACAGCCACAGGAACACTGAAGCTTTCTTT.

The V gene is TRBV11-3, the J gene TRBJ2-7, with 9 bases identical to TRBD2. This CDR3 region has 16 residues. CDR1 and CDR2 from the germline V gene are SGHNT and YENEEA. With V trimmed by 0 bases and J by 2 bases, 5 bases remained unmatched. CDR3 region: CASSLDSGSSPYEQYF. CDR3 nucleotides: TGTGCCAGCAGCTTAGATAGCGGGAGCTCTCCCTACGAGCAGTACTTC.

The rearrangement uses TRBV28 and TRBJ2-1; no reliable D call. Germline lookup yields CDR1 MDHEN and CDR2 SYDVKM. The CDR3 loop spans 13 amino acids. V lost 3 bases to trimming and J lost 10 bases, with 13 bases between them. The CDR3 DNA reads TGTGCCAGCAGTTTTCGAACAGAGCGAGAGCAGTTCTTC. This gives the protein CASSFRTEREQFF.

The gene calls are TRBV5-1 and TRBJ1-2; no clear D gene. Germline assignment: CDR1 SGHRS and CDR2 YFSETQ. Trimming removed 0 bases at V and 3 bases at J, with 9 bases between. There are 14 residues in the CDR3. As DNA, the CDR3 is TGCGCCAGCAGCTTGGCCGGCGGGGACTATGGCTACACCTTC. Protein: CASSLAGGDYGYTF.

CDR3 amino acids: CASRDRQGANYGYTF. CDR3 nucleotide sequence: TGTGCCAGCAGGGATAGGCAGGGAGCTAACTATGGCTACACCTTC. V usage is TRBV28 and J usage is TRBJ1-2, with D maybe TRBD1 (5 bases). The V end lost 6 bases, the J end lost 0 bases, and 14 bases lay between the germline ends. This CDR3 spans 15 amino acids. Germline V CDR1 and CDR2: MDHEN, SYDVKM.

This clone was picked up one time. The chain links TRBV6-8 to TRBJ1-2; D is possibly TRBD1 (5 bases). CDR1 and CDR2 from the germline V gene are MNHGY and SAAAGT. This CDR3 contains 14 residues. The V end was cut by 2 bases, the J end by 4 bases, with 11 bases between. CDR3 in DNA: TGTGCCAGCAGTTACGGGGCCGGTTCCTATGGCTACACCTTC. Amino acid sequence: CASSYGAGSYGYTF.

This chain links TRBV10-1 with TRBJ2-7; D unclear. The CDR3 has 15 residues. Germline V gene lookup returns CDR1 WNHNN and CDR2 SYGVQD (reference sequence). V was clipped by 6 bases and J by 0 bases, with 15 bases between them. The chain's CDR3 is CASSVGGRNSYEQYF. In nucleotides, the CDR3 is TGCGCCAGCAGCGTTGGTGGACGGAACTCCTACGAGCAGTACTTC.

There are many counts of this clone. The V call is TRBV6-8, the J call TRBJ1-1; D remains unclear. Trimming stripped 4 bases from V and 3 bases from J, with 15 bases between. The CDR3 runs 15 residues. Germline V gives CDR1 MNHGY, CDR2 SAAAGT. The DNA for the CDR3 is TGTGCCAGCAGTTCCGCGGGAAACGAGGACACTGAAGCTTTCTTT. As protein: CASSSAGNEDTEAFF.

The V and J genes are TRBV5-1 and TRBJ2-3, with D perhaps TRBD1 (6 bases). The CDR3 extends over 16 amino acids. V was trimmed by 4 bases and J by 0 bases, leaving 15 bases between them. CDR1 is SGHRS and CDR2 is YFSETQ in the germline V gene. The CDR3 DNA reads as TGCGCCAGCAGCGTCCCGGACAGTCCTAGCACAGATACGCAGTATTTT. It encodes CASSVPDSPSTDTQYF.

The V gene is TRBV7-6, the J gene TRBJ2-5; TRBD2 matches at 10 bases. CDR1 SGHVS and CDR2 FNYEAQ come from the germline V gene. This CDR3 spans 16 amino acids. V lost 0 bases and J lost 5; bases outside the gene matches: 6. CDR3 amino acids: CASSLASGRFGETQYF. CDR3 sequence (DNA): TGTGCCAGCAGCTTAGCTAGCGGGAGGTTCGGGGAGACCCAGTACTTC.

This chain's CDR3 is CASSDPGQLSTDTQYF. In DNA, the CDR3 is TGTGCCAGCTCAGACCCCGGACAGCTCAGCACAGATACGCAGTATTTT. V and J are TRBV18 and TRBJ2-3; TRBD1 might be the D (6 bases). This CDR3 has 16 amino acids. Germline V lookup: CDR1 KGHSH, CDR2 LQKENI. The V end was cut by 5 bases, the J end by 0 bases, with 15 bases between.

CDR3: CASGGDGTYEQYF. The CDR3 DNA reads TGTGCCAGCGGGGGTGACGGAACCTACGAGCAGTACTTC. This rearrangement joins TRBV25-1 to TRBJ2-7; D could derive from TRBD1 or TRBD2 (5 bases each). The CDR3 is 13 amino acids. Germline V lookup: CDR1 MGHDK, CDR2 SYGVNS. Trimming took off 8 bases at V and 2 bases at J, with 13 bases between the two ends.